This T cell receptor beta chain emerged from a study of beta chain features in type 1 diabetes. Study overall: On cell yields, gender and age, patients and healthy donors were similar.

In germline, CDR1 is SGHNT, CDR2 YENEEA. The CDR3 sequence is 15 residues long. V lost 2 bases and J 2 bases, leaving 10 bases between the germline ends. Investigators reverse transcribed all isolated RNA, so they sequenced expressed TCRB transcripts. Produced via immunoSEQ multiplex PCR; TCRdb's table is partial and in-frame only. This sample has about 350,000 clones, with less than 20% found just once. General observations from the study: cDNA-based sequencing might over-represent cells highly expressing TCR. Fewer junction insertions and more nucleotide deletions appeared in type 1 diabetes patients. Naive, central memory and regulatory TCRB repertoires appeared more similar among patients than healthy donors.

Details on this clone: The antigen is undetermined.

The chain uses TRBV11-3 and TRBJ1-5; perhaps TRBD1 as D (5 bases). Sequenced material: naive CD4+ T cells from blood. This TCR derives from a woman in her late teens or twenties in good health. The CDR3, as DNA: TGTGCCAGCAGCTTACAGGGTAAGGGCAATCAGCCCCAGCATTTT. Amino acids: CASSLQGKGNQPQHF.